This is a list of T cell receptor beta chains from one sample in a study of CD8 T cells in Susac syndrome. Via MiXCR, TCRdb re-called the immunoSEQ multiplex PCR reads, giving one row per CDR3 protein. This sample has approximately 170,000 distinct CDR3 sequences, with roughly 95% found just once. Sequenced input: CD4+ T cells from PBMCs. These receptors all come from a human donor in good health. CDR3s include the opening cysteine and the closing phenylalanine or tryptophan. D genes are given only for firm matches. Clone size, where shown, is once, few, many, or a class for clones that have expanded.

D gene	CDR3 length	J gene	clone size	V gene	CDR3 DNA	CDR3 protein
NA	17	TRBJ1-5	NA	TRBV21-1	TGTGCCAGCATTGGTGACAGGGGGTCTTATAGCAATCAGCCCCAGCATTTT	CASIGDRGSYSNQPQHF
NA	12	TRBJ2-3	once	TRBV5-4	TGTGCCAGCAGCTTGCCAGAAAATACGCAGTATTTT	CASSLPENTQYF
NA	15	TRBJ2-5	NA	TRBV13	TGTGCCAGCAGCTTAGGCCGGGACACCCAAGAGACCCAGTACTTC	CASSLGRDTQETQYF
TRBD2	17	TRBJ2-5	once	TRBV9	TGTGCCAGCAGCGTCCCTCCCCAGCGGGGGAACCAAGAGACCCAGTACTTC	CASSVPPQRGNQETQYF
TRBD1	14	TRBJ1-6	few	TRBV7-9	TGTGCCAGCAGCTCCGGACAGGGGACTTCACCCCTCCACTTT	CASSSGQGTSPLHF
TRBD1	15	TRBJ2-2	once	TRBV9	TGTGCCAGCAGCGGGACAGGCGTGAACACCGGGGAGCTGTTTTTT	CASSGTGVNTGELFF
NA	13	TRBJ1-4	NA	TRBV29-1	TGCAGCGGCACGCGGGGGACTAATGAAAAACTGTTTTTT	CSGTRGTNEKLFF
NA	13	TRBJ1-2	NA	TRBV9	TGTGCCAGCAGCGTCGGCAGGTTCTATGGCTACACCTTC	CASSVGRFYGYTF
NA	12	TRBJ1-1	NA	TRBV3-1	TGTGCCAGCAGCCAAGATCGCGCTGAAGCTTTCTTT	CASSQDRAEAFF
NA	14	TRBJ1-1	NA	TRBV3-1	TGTGCCAGCAGCCAAGCCGGCAGGTACGGTGAAGCTTTCTTT	CASSQAGRYGEAFF
TRBD1	14	TRBJ1-4	once	TRBV29-1	TGCAGCGTGATAGGGGGCTCGACTAATGAAAAACTGTTTTTT	CSVIGGSTNEKLFF
NA	12	TRBJ1-2	NA	TRBV28	TGTGCCAGCAGTTTAATACCTTATGGCTACACCTTC	CASSLIPYGYTF
NA	15	TRBJ2-2	NA	TRBV6-5	TGTGCCAGCAGCTCCGGGATACTGAACACCGGGGAGCTGTTTTTT	CASSSGILNTGELFF
NA	16	TRBJ1-1	once	TRBV3-1	TGTGCCAGCAGCCAAAGAATAGACAGAGTGAACACTGAAGCTTTCTTT	CASSQRIDRVNTEAFF
TRBD1	13	TRBJ2-1	NA	TRBV6-6	TGTGCCAGCAACAGGGGCGTTTACAATGAGCAGTTCTTC	CASNRGVYNEQFF
NA	13	TRBJ1-1	once	TRBV2	TGTGCCAGCGGGGCCCGGAATCTTGCGGAAGCTTTCTTT	CASGARNLAEAFF
NA	16	TRBJ1-6	NA	TRBV18	TGTGCCAGCTCACTTACCACCTTCAGGGTTGATTCACCCCTCCGCTTT	CASSLTTFRVDSPLRF
NA	12	TRBJ1-2	NA	TRBV12-3/TRBV12-4	TGTGCCAGCAGTTGGGGAGTCGCTGGCTACACCTTC	CASSWGVAGYTF
NA	18	TRBJ1-5	NA	TRBV23-1	TGCGCCAGCATCCCCTCAGGGAGGTCTTTAATTAGCAATCAGCCCCAGCATTTT	CASIPSGRSLISNQPQHF
TRBD2	15	TRBJ2-7	NA	TRBV7-2	TGTGCCAGCAGCCGGACGGGACTAGGGCCCTACGAGCAGTACTTC	CASSRTGLGPYEQYF
NA	13	TRBJ2-1	NA	TRBV29-1	TGCAGCGTTCGGCTAGCTCGCGGCTCTGAGCAGTTCTTC	CSVRLARGSEQFF
NA	15	TRBJ1-1	once	TRBV5-1	TGCGCCAGCAGCCCATTGGGACCGCTAAACACTGAAGCTTTCTTT	CASSPLGPLNTEAFF
NA	12	TRBJ1-1	NA	TRBV29-1	TGCAGCGTCTCGGAATATGACACTGAAGCTTTCTTT	CSVSEYDTEAFF
NA	14	TRBJ2-2	once	TRBV20-1	TGCAGTGCTAGAGTGCAGGGAGGTACCGGGGAGCTGTTTTTT	CSARVQGGTGELFF
NA	17	TRBJ1-1	NA	TRBV5-1	TGCGCCAGCAGCTTGGATGGGGCAGGGAGGATGAACACTGAAGCTTTCTTT	CASSLDGAGRMNTEAFF
NA	14	TRBJ1-6	NA	TRBV12-5	TGTGCTAGTGGTCCGGACAGCTTTAATTCACCCCTCCACTTT	CASGPDSFNSPLHF
NA	13	TRBJ2-7	NA	TRBV2	TGTGCCAGCAGTGTGGACTTCTCCTACGAGCAGTACTTC	CASSVDFSYEQYF
TRBD1	15	TRBJ2-2	few	TRBV20-1	TGCAGTGCTTCCGGACAGGGGGCGCAAACCGGGGAGCTGTTTTTT	CSASGQGAQTGELFF
NA	14	TRBJ1-2	NA	TRBV13	TGTGCCAGCAGCGACCCTACCGCGAACTATGGCTACACCTTC	CASSDPTANYGYTF
NA	13	TRBJ2-7	once	TRBV7-2	TGTGCCAGCAGCTTAGTGGCAGGGGCCGAGCAGTACTTC	CASSLVAGAEQYF
TRBD1	15	TRBJ1-1	NA	TRBV3-1	TGTGCCAGCAGCTACCCGGGACAGGGCAACACTGAAGCTTTCTTT	CASSYPGQGNTEAFF
TRBD1	15	TRBJ1-2	NA	TRBV6-5	TGTGCCAGCAGTTCTCCCAAGACAGGGGGGTTTGGCTACACCTTC	CASSSPKTGGFGYTF
NA	13	TRBJ2-7	NA	TRBV11-1	TGTGCCAGCAGCTTAGGGCAATCCTACGAGCAGTACTTC	CASSLGQSYEQYF
NA	14	TRBJ2-7	once	TRBV27	TGTGCCAGCAGTTTGGTCCAGGGGACTGGCGAGCAGTACTTC	CASSLVQGTGEQYF
TRBD2	15	TRBJ2-5	NA	TRBV20-1	TGCAGTGCCCCGACTAGCGGGGGCCCTCAAGAGACCCAGTACTTC	CSAPTSGGPQETQYF
NA	15	TRBJ2-1	NA	TRBV5-4	TGTGCCAGCAGTCAGGACGCGTCCCCCTACAATGAGCAGTTCTTC	CASSQDASPYNEQFF